This T cell receptor beta chain was captured by sequencing in a study of T-cell reconstitution after alpha-beta-depleted transplantation in children. General study points: Among T cells one year after transplant, newly produced cells accounted for most counts and diversity. There were reportedly several hundred expanded graft clones from which alpha-beta T cells came about two months after transplant.

From germline, CDR1 is MNHEY and CDR2 SMNVEV (reference sequence). This CDR3 region has 16 residues. The ends were cut back, 6 bases at V and 0 bases at J, with 15 bases in the middle. This clonotype came up many times. Its antigen is unknown. Unique molecular identifiers featured in how the TCRbeta library was prepared. TCRdb re-called the PCR reads through MiXCR, storing one row per CDR3 protein. Of roughly 45,000 distinct CDR3 sequences detected, nearly 9.5% appear once; the ten largest clones hold roughly a quarter. The chain links TRBV27 to TRBJ1-5; D is uncertain. This receptor was obtained from a male patient between 2 and 9 years old who had a stem cell transplant for chronic granulomatous disease, so the T cells may come from the graft donor. The material sequenced was PBMCs, mostly from graft donor cells, taken 60 days after TCRalphabeta/CD19-depleted stem cell transplant. DNA for the CDR3: TGTGCCAGCAGACCTAGACCGATTTATAGCAATCAGCCCCAGCATTTT. Residues: CASRPRPIYSNQPQHF.